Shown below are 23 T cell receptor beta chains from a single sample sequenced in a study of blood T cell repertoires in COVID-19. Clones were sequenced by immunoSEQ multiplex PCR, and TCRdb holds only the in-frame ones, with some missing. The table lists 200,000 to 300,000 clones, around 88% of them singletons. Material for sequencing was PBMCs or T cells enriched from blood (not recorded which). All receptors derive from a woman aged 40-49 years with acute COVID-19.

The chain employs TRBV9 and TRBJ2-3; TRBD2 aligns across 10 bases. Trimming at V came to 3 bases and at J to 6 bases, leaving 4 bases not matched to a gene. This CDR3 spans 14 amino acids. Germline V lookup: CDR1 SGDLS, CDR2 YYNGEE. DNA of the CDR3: TGTGCCAGCAGCGCACGGGGACTAGCGGATACGCAGTATTTT. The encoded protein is CASSARGLADTQYF.

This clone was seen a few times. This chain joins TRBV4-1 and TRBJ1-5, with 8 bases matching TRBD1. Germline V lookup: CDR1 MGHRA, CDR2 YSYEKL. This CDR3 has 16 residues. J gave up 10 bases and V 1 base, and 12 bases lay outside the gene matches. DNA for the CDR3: TGCGCCAGCAGCCAAGGGCCGGACAGGGAGGCCATCCCCCAGCATTTT. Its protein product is CASSQGPDREAIPQHF.

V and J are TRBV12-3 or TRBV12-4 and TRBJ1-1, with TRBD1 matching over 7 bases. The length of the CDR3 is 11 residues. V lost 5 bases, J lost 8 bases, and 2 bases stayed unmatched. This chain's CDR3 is CASSTTGEAFF. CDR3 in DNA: TGTGCCAGCAGTACGACAGGGGAAGCTTTCTTT.

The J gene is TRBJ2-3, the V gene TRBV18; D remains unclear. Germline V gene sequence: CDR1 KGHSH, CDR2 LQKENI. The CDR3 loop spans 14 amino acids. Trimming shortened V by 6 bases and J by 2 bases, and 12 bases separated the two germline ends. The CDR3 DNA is TGTGCCAGCTCCTACTCACGCAACACAGATACGCAGTATTTT. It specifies CASSYSRNTDTQYF.

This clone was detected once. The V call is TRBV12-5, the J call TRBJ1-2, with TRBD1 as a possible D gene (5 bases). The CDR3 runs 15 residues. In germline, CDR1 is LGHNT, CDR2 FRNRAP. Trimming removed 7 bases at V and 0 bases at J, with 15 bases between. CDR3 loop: CASDRPGATNYGYTF. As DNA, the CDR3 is TGTGCTAGTGACCGGCCTGGGGCCACTAACTATGGCTACACCTTC.

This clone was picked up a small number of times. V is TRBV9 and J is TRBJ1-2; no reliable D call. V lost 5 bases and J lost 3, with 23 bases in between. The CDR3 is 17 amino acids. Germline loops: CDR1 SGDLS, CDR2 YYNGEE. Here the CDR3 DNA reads TGTGCCAGCAGTGGCCCCGACCGCCTGGAGGGTGACTATGGCTACACCTTC. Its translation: CASSGPDRLEGDYGYTF.

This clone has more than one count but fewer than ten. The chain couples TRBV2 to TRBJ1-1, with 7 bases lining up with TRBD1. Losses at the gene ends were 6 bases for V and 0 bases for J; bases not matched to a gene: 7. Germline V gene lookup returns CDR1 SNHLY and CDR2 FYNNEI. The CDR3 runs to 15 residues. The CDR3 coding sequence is TGTGCCAGCAGGAGACAGGGAATGCTGAACACTGAAGCTTTCTTT. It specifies CASRRQGMLNTEAFF.

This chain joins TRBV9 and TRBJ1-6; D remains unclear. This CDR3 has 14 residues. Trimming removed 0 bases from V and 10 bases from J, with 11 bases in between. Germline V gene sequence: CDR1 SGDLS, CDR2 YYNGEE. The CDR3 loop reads CASSVGYEESPLHF. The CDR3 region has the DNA TGTGCCAGCAGCGTAGGCTACGAGGAGTCACCCCTCCACTTT.

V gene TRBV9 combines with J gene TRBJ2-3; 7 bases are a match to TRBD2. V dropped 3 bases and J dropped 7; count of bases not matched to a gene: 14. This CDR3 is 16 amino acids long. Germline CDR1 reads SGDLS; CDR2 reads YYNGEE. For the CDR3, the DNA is TGTGCCAGCAGCGACTCACTTGCGGGGGAAATTAATACGCAGTATTTT. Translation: CASSDSLAGEINTQYF.

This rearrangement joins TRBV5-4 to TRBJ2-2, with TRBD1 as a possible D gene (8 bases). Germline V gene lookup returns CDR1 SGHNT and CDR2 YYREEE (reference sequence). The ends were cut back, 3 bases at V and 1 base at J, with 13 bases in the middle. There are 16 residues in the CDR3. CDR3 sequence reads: CASSWGGTGNTGELFF. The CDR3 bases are TGTGCCAGCAGCTGGGGAGGGACAGGGAACACCGGGGAGCTGTTTTTT.

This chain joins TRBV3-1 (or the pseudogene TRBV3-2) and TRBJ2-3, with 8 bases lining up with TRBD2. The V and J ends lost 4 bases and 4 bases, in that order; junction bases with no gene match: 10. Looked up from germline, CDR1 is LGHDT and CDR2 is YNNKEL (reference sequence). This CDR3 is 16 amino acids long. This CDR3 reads CASSPRRAGAADTQYF. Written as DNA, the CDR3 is TGTGCCAGCAGCCCCCGTAGAGCGGGGGCGGCAGATACGCAGTATTTT.

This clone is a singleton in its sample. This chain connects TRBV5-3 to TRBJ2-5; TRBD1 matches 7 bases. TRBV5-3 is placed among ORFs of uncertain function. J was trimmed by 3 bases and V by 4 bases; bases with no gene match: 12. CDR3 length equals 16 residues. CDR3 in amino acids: CARSQKTGQAKETQYF. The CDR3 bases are TGTGCCAGAAGCCAGAAAACCGGACAGGCCAAAGAGACCCAGTACTTC.

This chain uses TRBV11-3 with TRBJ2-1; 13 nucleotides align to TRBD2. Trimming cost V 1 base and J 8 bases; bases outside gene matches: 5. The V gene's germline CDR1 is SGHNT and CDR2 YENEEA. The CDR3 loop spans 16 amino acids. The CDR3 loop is CASSLAGTSGVDEQFF. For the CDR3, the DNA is TGTGCCAGCAGCTTAGCCGGGACTAGCGGGGTAGATGAGCAGTTCTTC. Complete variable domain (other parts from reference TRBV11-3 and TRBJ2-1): EAGVVQSPRYKIIEKKQPVAFWCNPISGHNTLYWYLQNLGQGPELLIRYENEEAVDDSQLPKDRFSAERLKGVDSTLKIQPAELGDSAVYLCASSLAGTSGVDEQFFGPGTRLTVL.

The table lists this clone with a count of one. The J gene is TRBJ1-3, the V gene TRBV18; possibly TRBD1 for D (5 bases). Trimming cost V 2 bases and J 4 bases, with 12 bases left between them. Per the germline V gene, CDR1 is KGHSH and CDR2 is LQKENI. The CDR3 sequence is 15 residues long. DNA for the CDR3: TGTGCCAGCTCACCAGTTGGAGGGGTAGGAAACACCATATATTTT. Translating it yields CASSPVGGVGNTIYF.

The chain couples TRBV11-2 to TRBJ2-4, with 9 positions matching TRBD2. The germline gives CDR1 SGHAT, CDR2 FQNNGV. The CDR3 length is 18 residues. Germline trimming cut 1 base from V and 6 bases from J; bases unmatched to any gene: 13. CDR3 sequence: CASSLGAGGRVGRNIQYF. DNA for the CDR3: TGTGCCAGCAGCTTAGGGGCTGGCGGGAGGGTCGGGAGAAACATTCAGTACTTC.

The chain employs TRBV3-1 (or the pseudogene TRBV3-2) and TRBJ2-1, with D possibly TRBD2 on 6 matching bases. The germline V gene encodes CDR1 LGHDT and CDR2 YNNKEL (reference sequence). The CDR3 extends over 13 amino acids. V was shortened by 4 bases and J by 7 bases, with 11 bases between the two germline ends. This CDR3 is CASSLNGGNEQFF. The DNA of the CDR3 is TGTGCCAGCAGCCTAAATGGAGGGAATGAGCAGTTCTTC.

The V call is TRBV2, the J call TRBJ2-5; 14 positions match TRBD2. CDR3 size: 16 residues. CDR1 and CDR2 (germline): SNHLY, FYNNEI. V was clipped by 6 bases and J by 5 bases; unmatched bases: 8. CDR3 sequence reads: CASRGTSGGTLETQYF. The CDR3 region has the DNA TGTGCCAGCAGAGGGACTAGCGGGGGAACTTTGGAGACCCAGTACTTC. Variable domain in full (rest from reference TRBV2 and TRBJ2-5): EPEVTQTPSHQVTQMGQEVILRCVPISNHLYFYWYRQILGQKVEFLVSFYNNEISEKSEIFDDQFSVERPDGSNFTLKIRSTKLEDSAMYFCASRGTSGGTLETQYFGPGTRLLVL.

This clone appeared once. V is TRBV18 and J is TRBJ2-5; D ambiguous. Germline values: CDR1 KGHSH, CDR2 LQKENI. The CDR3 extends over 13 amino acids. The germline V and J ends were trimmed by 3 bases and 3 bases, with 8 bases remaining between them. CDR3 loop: CASSPLLEETQYF. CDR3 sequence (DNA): TGTGCCAGCTCACCTTTGCTAGAAGAGACCCAGTACTTC.

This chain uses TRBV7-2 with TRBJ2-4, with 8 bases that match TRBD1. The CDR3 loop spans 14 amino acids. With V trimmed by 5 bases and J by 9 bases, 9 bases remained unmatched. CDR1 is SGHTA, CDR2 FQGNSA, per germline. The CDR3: CASSRDRGGGIQYF. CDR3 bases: TGTGCCAGCAGCCGCGACAGGGGTGGGGGCATTCAGTACTTC.

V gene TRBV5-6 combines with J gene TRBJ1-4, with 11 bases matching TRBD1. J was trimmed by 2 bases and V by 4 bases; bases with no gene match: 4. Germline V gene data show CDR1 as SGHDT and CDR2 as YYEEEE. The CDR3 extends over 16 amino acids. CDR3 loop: CASSARDRGTNEKLFF. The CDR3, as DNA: TGTGCCAGCAGCGCGAGGGACAGGGGGACTAATGAAAAACTGTTTTTT.

The CDR3 coding sequence is TGTGCCACCAGTGACCCAACCCGGGGAGATACTATCTATGGCTACACCTTC. It yields the protein CATSDPTRGDTIYGYTF. The chain is built from TRBV24-1 and TRBJ1-2; no definite D call. Trimming stripped 4 bases from V and 4 bases from J, with 21 bases between. The CDR3 is made up of 17 amino acids. Germline CDR1 and CDR2: KGHDR and SFDVKD.

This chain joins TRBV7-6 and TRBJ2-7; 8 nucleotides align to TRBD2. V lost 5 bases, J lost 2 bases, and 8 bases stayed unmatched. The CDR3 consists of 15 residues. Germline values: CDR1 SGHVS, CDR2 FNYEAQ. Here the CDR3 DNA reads TGTGCCAGCAGCCCCAATAGCGGGGTCACCTACGAGCAGTACTTC. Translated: CASSPNSGVTYEQYF.

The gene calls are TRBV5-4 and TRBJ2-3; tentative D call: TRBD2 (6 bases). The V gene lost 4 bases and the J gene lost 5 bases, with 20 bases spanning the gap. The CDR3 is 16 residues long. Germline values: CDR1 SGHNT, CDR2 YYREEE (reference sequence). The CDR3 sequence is CASSPNRRAGGDTQYF. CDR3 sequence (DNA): TGTGCCAGCAGCCCAAATAGACGCGCCGGGGGAGATACGCAGTATTTT.